Listed below are T cell receptor beta chains from one sample, sequenced in a study of blood T cell repertoires in COVID-19. Profiled with immunoSEQ multiplex PCR; TCRdb holds only in-frame clones, not every one. This sample has about 180,000 clones, with roughly 80% found just once. The sample was PBMCs or T cells enriched from blood (not recorded which). The origin of the receptors is a man aged 60 to 75 who had been exposed to COVID-19. Both conserved end residues are part of each CDR3. A D gene is named only where the DNA matches it firmly. A row's size may be missing; if present it is once, few, many or a size class.

j_call d_call v_call clone_size cdr3_aa cdr3_nt
TRBJ2-1 - TRBV6-5 - CASSYLNNEQFF TGTGCCAGCAGTTACCTAAACAATGAGCAGTTCTTC
TRBJ1-1 - TRBV27 few CASTRGTSMNTEAFF TGTGCCAGCACCCGGGGGACGTCAATGAACACTGAAGCTTTCTTT
TRBJ1-2 - TRBV4-3 once CASSQEVGQGPYGYTF TGCGCCAGCAGCCAAGAAGTCGGGCAGGGTCCCTATGGCTACACCTTC
TRBJ1-5 TRBD1 TRBV27 few CASRLGGTGTGQPQHF TGTGCCAGCAGGCTAGGGGGGACAGGGACCGGTCAGCCCCAGCATTTT
TRBJ2-7 - TRBV2 - CASSGVGSYEQYF TGTGCCAGCAGTGGTGTCGGCTCCTACGAGCAGTACTTC
TRBJ1-5 TRBD1 TRBV6-5 - CASRLRGQPGPQHF TGTGCCAGCAGGCTCAGGGGGCAGCCAGGGCCCCAGCATTTT
TRBJ2-2 - TRBV7-2 - CASSLYGRGTGELFF TGTGCCAGCAGCTTATACGGGAGAGGCACCGGGGAGCTGTTTTTT
TRBJ2-1 - TRBV7-3 few CASSLGDYPYNEQFF TGTGCCAGCAGCTTAGGAGACTACCCCTACAATGAGCAGTTCTTC
TRBJ1-4 TRBD1 TRBV5-1 - CASSSTGGKGEKLFF TGCGCCAGCAGCTCTACAGGGGGAAAGGGTGAAAAACTGTTTTTT
TRBJ2-3 TRBD2 TRBV30 once CAWSVGSGTADTQYF TGTGCCTGGAGTGTAGGTAGCGGGACCGCAGATACGCAGTATTTT
TRBJ1-4 TRBD1 TRBV7-2 - CASRAGGARSEKLFF TGTGCCAGCAGAGCAGGGGGCGCAAGGAGTGAAAAACTGTTTTTT
TRBJ2-1 TRBD2 TRBV2 - CASRELAGGPDEQFF TGTGCCAGCAGGGAACTAGCGGGAGGGCCCGATGAGCAGTTCTTC
TRBJ2-3 - TRBV27 - CASSPDDYSTDTQYF TGTGCCAGCAGTCCCGACGACTACTCCACAGATACGCAGTATTTT
TRBJ2-7 - TRBV11-2 - CASSLGIRGFHEQYF TGTGCCAGCAGCTTAGGTATCCGGGGGTTCCACGAGCAGTACTTC
TRBJ2-1 - TRBV3-1/TRBV3-2 - CASSQDLVLNEQFF TGTGCCAGCAGCCAAGATCTAGTACTCAATGAGCAGTTCTTC
TRBJ1-5 - TRBV19 once CASSTPRGSNQPQHF TGTGCCAGTAGTACCCCCAGGGGCAGCAATCAGCCCCAGCATTTT
TRBJ2-1 TRBD2 TRBV9 - CASSVGSGYTYEQFF TGTGCCAGCAGCGTAGGTAGCGGGTACACCTATGAGCAGTTCTTC
TRBJ1-1 TRBD1 TRBV27 - CASRQPEGQLAEAFF TGTGCCAGCAGACAACCAGAGGGACAGCTGGCTGAAGCTTTCTTT
TRBJ2-5 TRBD1 TRBV6-5 - CASRTGSETQYF TGTGCCAGCAGGACAGGGTCCGAGACCCAGTACTTC